These 19 T cell receptor beta chains originate from one sample sequenced in a study of blood T cell repertoires in COVID-19. Sequenced by immunoSEQ multiplex PCR; TCRdb stores in-frame clones only, minus some. The sample includes roughly 250,000 clones, 75% to 90% of them seen just once. The sample comprised PBMCs or T cells enriched from blood (not recorded which). The receptors shown here come from a woman in her twenties or thirties with acute COVID-19.

The J gene is TRBJ2-7, the V gene TRBV29-1, with 10 nucleotides matching TRBD1. Germline lookup yields CDR1 SQVTM and CDR2 ANQGSEA. V trimming: 6 bases; J trimming: 3 bases; junction bases outside the gene matches: 5. The CDR3 extends over 13 amino acids. The CDR3 DNA sequence: TGCAGCGTCGCGGGACAGGGGCTCTACGAGCAGTACTTC. Translating it yields CSVAGQGLYEQYF.

In this sample, this clone turned up once. This sequence joins TRBV3-1 (or the pseudogene TRBV3-2) and TRBJ2-7; 7 bases align to TRBD2. This CDR3 contains 15 residues. V trimming: 3 bases; J trimming: 0 bases; junction bases outside the gene matches: 5. Germline-derived CDR1 and CDR2 are LGHDT and YNNKEL (reference sequence). The CDR3 here is CASSQGGGSSYEQYF. The CDR3 coding sequence is TGTGCCAGCAGCCAGGGTGGCGGGAGCTCCTACGAGCAGTACTTC.

The rearrangement joins TRBV10-3 to TRBJ1-1, with 9 bases aligning to TRBD1. CDR3 length equals 14 residues. V lost 8 bases to trimming and J lost 4 bases; unmatched junction nucleotides: 8. The V gene's germline CDR1 is ENHRY and CDR2 SYGVKD. CDR3 sequence (DNA): TGTGCCATCGGGTGGACAGGGGCGGGCACTGAAGCTTTCTTT. Protein product: CAIGWTGAGTEAFF.

The gene calls are TRBV5-1 and TRBJ1-3, with D uncertain. This CDR3 comprises 15 residues. Germline lookup yields CDR1 SGHRS and CDR2 YFSETQ. V lost 0 bases, J lost 1 base, and 8 bases lay in between. CDR3 nucleotides: TGCGCCAGCAGCTTGGACAGAATATCTGGAAACACCATATATTTT. It specifies CASSLDRISGNTIYF.

The rearrangement uses TRBV27 and TRBJ2-2; 7 bases are shared with TRBD2. This CDR3 has 13 amino acids. Germline V gives CDR1 MNHEY, CDR2 SMNVEV (reference sequence). V lost 3 bases and J lost 5; bases outside the gene matches: 0. The CDR3 reads CASSLGGTGELFF. The CDR3 nucleotides read TGTGCCAGCAGTTTGGGGGGGACCGGGGAGCTGTTTTTT.

The gene calls are TRBV5-1 and TRBJ2-3; D not certain. V was trimmed by 4 bases and J by 2 bases, leaving 14 bases between them. The CDR3 sequence is 15 residues long. Germline V gene lookup returns CDR1 SGHRS and CDR2 YFSETQ. CDR3 in amino acids: CASSPADALTDTQYF. DNA of the CDR3: TGCGCCAGCAGCCCCGCGGATGCCCTCACAGATACGCAGTATTTT.

This chain joins TRBV6-1 and TRBJ1-5, with 10 bases matching TRBD1. There are 14 residues in the CDR3. Trimming took 3 bases from V and 6 from J; bases not matched to a gene: 2. The germline gives CDR1 MNHNS, CDR2 SASEGT. As DNA, the CDR3 is TGTGCCAGCAGTGATGGGACAGGGGTTCAGCCCCAGCATTTT. Residues: CASSDGTGVQPQHF.

The rearrangement joins TRBV3-1 (or the pseudogene TRBV3-2) to TRBJ1-2; 7 bases are a match to TRBD1. Germline CDR1 is LGHDT and CDR2 is YNNKEL (reference sequence). After removal of 1 base from V and 4 bases from J, the junction contained 3 bases not matched to a gene. The CDR3 is 14 residues long. CDR3 coding DNA: TGTGCCAGCAGCCAAGCGTCAGGGGGCTATGGCTACACCTTC. Protein: CASSQASGGYGYTF.

The chain couples TRBV21-1 to TRBJ1-1; the listed D gene, TRBD1, was not tested against the DNA. TRBV21-1 constitutes a pseudogene. The CDR3 runs 19 residues. CDR3 bases: TGTGCCAGCAGCAAAGTGGGGGCAGGGGGATCTAGTTACGGCACTGAAGCTTTCTTT. Its translation: CASSKVGAGGSSYGTEAFF.

The genes are TRBV5-1 and TRBJ2-7; D might be TRBD1 (6 bases). The CDR3 sequence is 15 residues long. In germline, CDR1 is SGHRS, CDR2 YFSETQ. The V and J ends lost 4 bases and 1 base respectively, with 15 bases between them. The CDR3 loop is CASSPEGVPSYEQYF. The CDR3 coding sequence is TGCGCCAGCAGCCCCGAGGGGGTTCCTTCCTACGAGCAGTACTTC.

The rearrangement links TRBV7-9 to TRBJ2-1; 12 positions match TRBD2. The CDR3 length is 16 residues. CDR1 SEHNR and CDR2 FQNEAQ come from the germline V gene (reference sequence). J was trimmed by 2 bases and V by 5 bases; bases with no gene match: 4. This CDR3 is CASSDRTSGAYNEQFF. The CDR3 DNA is TGTGCCAGCAGCGACCGGACTAGCGGGGCCTACAATGAGCAGTTCTTC.

The chain employs TRBV25-1 and TRBJ1-5, with TRBD1 identical over 10 bases. V lost 6 bases and J lost 9; bases outside the gene matches: 5. CDR1 and CDR2 from the germline V gene are MGHDK and SYGVNS. The CDR3 contains 13 residues. CDR3 DNA: TGTGCCAGCAGGGGACAGGGGATGGGGCCCCAGCATTTT. This gives the protein CASRGQGMGPQHF.

This clone has more than one count but fewer than ten. CDR3 amino acids: CASSARGLAGTSYNEQFF. Here the CDR3 DNA reads TGTGCCAGCAGCGCCCGAGGACTAGCGGGGACGTCCTACAATGAGCAGTTCTTC. J is TRBJ2-1 and V is TRBV9, with TRBD2 identical over 12 bases. Germline CDR1 is SGDLS and CDR2 is YYNGEE. The CDR3 is 18 residues long. V dropped 3 bases and J dropped 1; count of bases not matched to a gene: 8.

The rearrangement links TRBV4-3 to TRBJ2-7; maybe TRBD1 (5 bases). The CDR3 is 14 residues long. V was trimmed by 0 bases and J by 2 bases, leaving 8 bases between them. Germline V gene lookup returns CDR1 LGHNA and CDR2 YSLEER. The CDR3 DNA reads TGCGCCAGCAGCCAAGATACAGGTCCCTACGAGCAGTACTTC. Protein product: CASSQDTGPYEQYF.

This sequence joins TRBV7-9 and TRBJ2-7; 10 nucleotides align to TRBD2. Germline V gene sequence: CDR1 SEHNR, CDR2 FQNEAQ (reference sequence). The V gene end was trimmed by 0 bases and the J gene end by 7 bases; junction bases not matched to a gene: 6. CDR3 size: 15 residues. CDR3: CASSLASGRAGEQYF. The CDR3 DNA is TGTGCCAGCAGCTTAGCGAGCGGGAGGGCGGGGGAGCAGTACTTC.

The chain employs TRBV21-1 and TRBJ1-2; the tabulated D call, TRBD1, remains unverified against the DNA. TRBV21-1 is deemed a pseudogene. This CDR3 has 17 amino acids. The CDR3 reads CASSKVGRQGANYGYTF. CDR3 nucleotide sequence: TGTGCCAGCAGCAAAGTAGGTCGGCAGGGGGCTAACTATGGCTACACCTTC.

V and J are TRBV15 and TRBJ2-4; tentative D call: TRBD2 (5 bases). Germline CDR1 is LNHNV and CDR2 is YYDKDF (reference sequence). The CDR3 spans 15 residues. The ends were cut back, 5 bases at V and 3 bases at J, with 14 bases in the middle. The CDR3: CATSSRTEVKNIQYF. The CDR3 DNA reads TGTGCCACCAGCTCGCGGACGGAGGTCAAAAACATTCAGTACTTC. Looking up the rest from reference TRBV15 and TRBJ2-4 gives the full variable domain: DAMVIQNPRYQVTQFGKPVTLSCSQTLNHNVMYWYQQKSSQAPKLLFHYYDKDFNNEADTPDNFQSRRPNTSFCFLDIRSPGLGDTAMYLCATSSRTEVKNIQYFGAGTRLSVL.

The chain carries TRBV2 and TRBJ2-3, with D possibly TRBD2 on 6 matching bases. The germline V and J ends were trimmed by 4 bases and 0 bases, with 8 bases remaining between them. Germline V gene lookup returns CDR1 SNHLY and CDR2 FYNNEI. The CDR3 runs to 14 residues. The CDR3 here is CASSGLGSTDTQYF. CDR3 coding DNA: TGTGCCAGCAGTGGACTAGGTAGCACAGATACGCAGTATTTT. Together with reference TRBV2 and TRBJ2-3, the CDR3 gives the full variable domain: EPEVTQTPSHQVTQMGQEVILRCVPISNHLYFYWYRQILGQKVEFLVSFYNNEISEKSEIFDDQFSVERPDGSNFTLKIRSTKLEDSAMYFCASSGLGSTDTQYFGPGTRLTVL.

The chain combines TRBV27 with TRBJ2-2; 7 nucleotides line up with TRBD2. The V segment lost 10 bases and the J segment 3 bases; nucleotides outside the gene matches: 11. The germline CDR1 and CDR2 sequences are MNHEY and SMNVEV (reference sequence). CDR3 size: 15 residues. CDR3 coding DNA: TGTGCCACCTCACTAGCGAGGGGTCACACCGGGGAGCTGTTTTTT. Its translation is CATSLARGHTGELFF.